This entry describes one TCR beta chain. Original handling: It was from reference gene primer amplification that nucleated cell counts were estimated. Sequencing was performed with immunoSEQ multiplex PCR; in TCRdb, only in-frame clones are kept and a portion is missing. V and J calls plus clone size are reproduced from that table; the DNA served to infer D and trimming. The sample lists around 120,000 clones; approximately 87% were seen once. These data are taken from a study of blood T cell repertoires in COVID-19. Overall study context: Sites across the United States, Italy and Spain contributed samples from acute and convalescent COVID-19. From T cells, B-cell-depleted T cells, or PBMCs came the material, which was cDNA or gDNA.

V trimming: 5 bases; J trimming: 4 bases; junction bases outside the gene matches: 11. Per the germline V gene, CDR1 is SEHNR and CDR2 is FQNEAQ (reference sequence). The CDR3 runs 16 residues. This TCR derives from a man aged 30 to 39 with acute or convalescent COVID-19. This rearrangement joins TRBV7-9 to TRBJ1-1; TRBD1 matches 9 bases. Sequenced material: peripheral blood. The CDR3: CASSTYPGQGGTEAFF. CDR3 in DNA: TGTGCCAGCAGCACATACCCGGGACAGGGTGGCACTGAAGCTTTCTTT.